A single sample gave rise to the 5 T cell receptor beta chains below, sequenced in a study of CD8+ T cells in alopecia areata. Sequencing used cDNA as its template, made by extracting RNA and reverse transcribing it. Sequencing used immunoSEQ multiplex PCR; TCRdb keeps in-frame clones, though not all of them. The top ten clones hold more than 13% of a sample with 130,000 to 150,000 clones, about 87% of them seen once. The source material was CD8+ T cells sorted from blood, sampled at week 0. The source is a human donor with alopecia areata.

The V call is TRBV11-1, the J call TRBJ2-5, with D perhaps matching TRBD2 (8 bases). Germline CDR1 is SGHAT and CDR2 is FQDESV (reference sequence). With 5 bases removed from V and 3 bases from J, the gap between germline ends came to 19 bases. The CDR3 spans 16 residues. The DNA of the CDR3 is TGTGCCAGCAGCCGGGAGGGACAGCTACTCGAAGAGACCCAGTACTTC. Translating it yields CASSREGQLLEETQYF.

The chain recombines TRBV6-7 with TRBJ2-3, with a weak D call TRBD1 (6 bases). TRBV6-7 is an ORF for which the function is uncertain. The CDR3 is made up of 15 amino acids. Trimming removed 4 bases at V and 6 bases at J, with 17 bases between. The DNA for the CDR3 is TGTGCCAGCAGTTCGACCAGGGGAGAGGAGGATACGCAGTATTTT. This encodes CASSSTRGEEDTQYF.

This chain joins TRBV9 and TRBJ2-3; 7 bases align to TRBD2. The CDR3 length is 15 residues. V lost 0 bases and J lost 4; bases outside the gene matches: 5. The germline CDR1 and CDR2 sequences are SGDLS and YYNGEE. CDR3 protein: CASSVGGGDADTQYF. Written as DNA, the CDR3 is TGTGCCAGCAGCGTAGGCGGGGGTGACGCAGATACGCAGTATTTT.

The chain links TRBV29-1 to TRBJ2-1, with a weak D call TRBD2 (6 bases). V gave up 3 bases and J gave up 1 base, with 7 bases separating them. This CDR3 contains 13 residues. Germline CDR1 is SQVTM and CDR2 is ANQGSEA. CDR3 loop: CSVDRGSYNEQFF. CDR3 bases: TGCAGCGTTGATCGGGGGTCCTACAATGAGCAGTTCTTC.

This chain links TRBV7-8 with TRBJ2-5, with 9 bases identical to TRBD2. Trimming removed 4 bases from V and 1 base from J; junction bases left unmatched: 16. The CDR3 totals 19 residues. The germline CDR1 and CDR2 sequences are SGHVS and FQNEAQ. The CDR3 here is CASSSEWTSAPGGQETQYF. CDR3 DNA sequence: TGTGCCAGCAGCTCTGAATGGACTAGCGCCCCAGGTGGCCAAGAGACCCAGTACTTC.